These 23 T cell receptor beta chains were sequenced from one sample in a study of T-cell reconstitution after alpha-beta-depleted transplantation in children. The TCRbeta library incorporated unique molecular identifiers. TCRdb analysed the PCR reads with MiXCR anew, one entry per CDR3 protein. Of about 830,000 distinct CDR3 sequences listed, less than 20% were seen once; the top ten hold approximately 5%. Here the sequenced sample was PBMCs, mostly from graft donor cells, taken 360 days after TCRalphabeta/CD19-depleted stem cell transplant. The receptor set was obtained from a male patient younger than 18 who had a stem cell transplant for acute lymphoblastic leukemia, so the T cells may come from the graft donor.

This clonotype was recorded a few times. The V call is TRBV5-1, the J call TRBJ2-1; possibly TRBD1 or TRBD2 for D (5 bases each). This CDR3 contains 13 residues. Per the germline V gene, CDR1 is SGHRS and CDR2 is YFSETQ. Trimming shortened V by 0 bases and J by 9 bases, and 10 bases separated the two germline ends. CDR3 region: CASSLGIGGEQFF. CDR3 coding DNA: TGCGCCAGCAGCTTGGGTATTGGGGGTGAGCAGTTCTTC.

This clonotype was counted ten times or more. The J gene is TRBJ2-2, the V gene TRBV5-5; 13 bases match TRBD2. CDR1 is SGHKS and CDR2 is YYEKEE in the germline V gene (reference sequence). This CDR3 region has 18 residues. Unmatched junction bases numbered 9, after V lost 5 bases and J lost 2 bases. CDR3 in DNA: TGTGCCAGCAGTCGAATTTGGACTAGCGGGAGCAACACCGGGGAGCTGTTTTTT. Protein product: CASSRIWTSGSNTGELFF. The complete variable domain, with remaining parts taken from reference TRBV5-5 and TRBJ2-2, reads DAGVTQSPTHLIKTRGQQVTLRCSPISGHKSVSWYQQVLGQGPQFIFQYYEKEERGRGNFPDRFSARQFPNYSSELNVNALLLGDSALYLCASSRIWTSGSNTGELFFGEGSRLTVL.

The sample holds a few counts of this clonotype. CDR3 in amino acids: CASSEETSGFNEQFF. CDR3 DNA: TGTGCCAGCAGTGAAGAGACTAGCGGGTTCAATGAGCAGTTCTTC. This chain uses TRBV2 with TRBJ2-1; the match to TRBD2 covers 10 bases. Germline V gene data show CDR1 as SNHLY and CDR2 as FYNNEI. With V trimmed by 1 base and J by 6 bases, 3 bases remained unmatched. There are 15 residues in the CDR3.

This clonotype was counted many times. In nucleotides, the CDR3 is TGTGCCAGCAGCCAAGGTAGCGGGAGTTCAGATACGCAGTATTTT. Translating it yields CASSQGSGSSDTQYF. V and J are TRBV4-2 and TRBJ2-3, with 9 nucleotides matching TRBD2. The CDR3 totals 15 residues. J lost 4 bases, V lost 1 base, and 3 bases had no gene match. The germline V gene has CDR1 LGHNA and CDR2 YNFKEQ.

V gene TRBV20-1 combines with J gene TRBJ1-1; D is undetermined. V was shortened by 0 bases and J by 6 bases, with 14 bases between the two germline ends. Germline values: CDR1 DFQATT, CDR2 SNEGSKA (reference sequence). CDR3 length equals 14 residues. CDR3 loop: CSARDAAGEAEAFF. CDR3 in DNA: TGCAGTGCTAGAGATGCGGCCGGTGAGGCTGAAGCTTTCTTT.

The chain is built from TRBV4-1 and TRBJ2-4; D is unclear. Germline-derived CDR1 and CDR2 are MGHRA and YSYEKL. The CDR3 loop spans 13 amino acids. With 1 base removed from V and 7 bases from J, the gap between germline ends came to 8 bases. The CDR3 loop reads CASSQAGANIQYF. The CDR3 region has the DNA TGCGCCAGCAGCCAAGCGGGCGCGAACATTCAGTACTTC.

The chain is built from TRBV19 and TRBJ2-7; 11 bases match TRBD2. Germline assignment: CDR1 LNHDA and CDR2 SQIVND (reference sequence). V gave up 1 base and J gave up 2 bases; unmatched junction bases: 1. This CDR3 contains 15 residues. The CDR3 region has the DNA TGTGCCAGTAGTATAGTACTAGCGGGAGCCTACGAGCAGTACTTC. It yields the protein CASSIVLAGAYEQYF. The full variable domain, with the rest looked up from reference TRBV19 and TRBJ2-7, is DGGITQSPKYLFRKEGQNVTLSCEQNLNHDAMYWYRQDPGQGLRLIYYSQIVNDFQKGDIAEGYSVSREKKESFPLTVTSAQKNPTAFYLCASSIVLAGAYEQYFGPGTRLTVT.

A few counts support this clonotype. The chain couples TRBV13 to TRBJ2-5; a weak D match, TRBD2 (6 bases). Per the germline V gene, CDR1 is PRHDT and CDR2 is FYEKMQ (reference sequence). The CDR3 extends over 16 amino acids. V lost 5 bases and J 1 base, leaving 17 bases between the germline ends. The CDR3 protein is CASSPQRGMFQETQYF. The DNA of the CDR3 is TGTGCCAGCAGCCCTCAACGCGGGATGTTCCAAGAGACCCAGTACTTC.

The gene calls are TRBV6-1 and TRBJ1-2, with D maybe TRBD1 (6 bases). The V gene's germline CDR1 is MNHNS and CDR2 SASEGT. The CDR3 length is 14 residues. The V end was cut by 3 bases, the J end by 7 bases, with 15 bases between. CDR3 nucleotides: TGTGCCAGCAGTGACTACAGGGTCGGGTTTGGCTACACCTTC. Amino acids: CASSDYRVGFGYTF.

This clonotype was seen more than once but under ten times. V and J are TRBV21-1 and TRBJ2-1. TRBV21-1 is recorded as a pseudogene. The CDR3 runs 13 residues. CDR3 DNA sequence: TGTGCCAGCAGCAAAGGCCTAATGGTGGAGCAGTTCTTC. Protein sequence: CASSKGLMVEQFF.

This clonotype was detected a few times. This sequence joins TRBV18 and TRBJ2-1; D possibly corresponds to TRBD1 (5 bases). The CDR3 length is 12 residues. The germline V gene encodes CDR1 KGHSH and CDR2 LQKENI. Trimming left V 0 bases short and J 9 bases short, with 6 bases between. Here the CDR3 reads CASSPPDSEQFF. DNA of the CDR3: TGTGCCAGCTCACCACCCGACAGTGAGCAGTTCTTC.

This rearrangement joins TRBV7-8 to TRBJ1-5; D is ambiguous. Germline V CDR1 and CDR2: SGHVS, FQNEAQ. The CDR3 loop spans 14 amino acids. The V end was cut by 2 bases, the J end by 3 bases, with 8 bases between. The CDR3 here is CASSLKRFNQPQHF. CDR3 in DNA: TGTGCCAGCAGCTTAAAACGGTTCAATCAGCCCCAGCATTTT.

Remarks on this clonotype: This may stem from a read error, because a much larger clone lies one nucleotide away. The chain uses TRBV5-1 and TRBJ1-2; D not resolved. V was shortened by 0 bases and J by 4 bases, with 4 bases between the two germline ends. CDR1 and CDR2 from the germline V gene are SGHRS and YFSETQ. CDR3 length: 12 residues. DNA for the CDR3: TGCGCCAGCAGCTTGGACACCTATGGCTACACCTTC. As protein: CASSLDTYGYTF.

Many counts were recorded for this clonotype. The V gene is TRBV12-3 or TRBV12-4, the J gene TRBJ2-1; TRBD2 agrees at 7 bases. The CDR3 is made up of 15 amino acids. Trimming removed 5 bases from V and 4 bases from J; junction bases left unmatched: 8. In DNA form, the CDR3 reads TGTGCCAGCAGTCCTGGGACCGGGGGGTACAATGAGCAGTTCTTC. It codes for CASSPGTGGYNEQFF.

The gene calls are TRBV9 and TRBJ2-7, with 8 bases that match TRBD1. Germline V gene sequence: CDR1 SGDLS, CDR2 YYNGEE. The length of the CDR3 is 14 residues. With V trimmed by 4 bases and J by 6 bases, 9 bases remained unmatched. The CDR3 sequence: CASSPGTGLAEQYF. The CDR3 region has the DNA TGTGCCAGCAGCCCAGGGACAGGCCTCGCCGAGCAGTACTTC.

The rearrangement links TRBV3-1 to TRBJ2-7; the D gene is possibly TRBD1 (6 bases). The germline V gene has CDR1 LGHDT and CDR2 YNNKEL (reference sequence). Trimming cost V 0 bases and J 1 base, with 10 bases left between them. This CDR3 region has 15 residues. The CDR3 is CASSQDRTVSYEQYF. CDR3 nucleotides: TGTGCCAGCAGCCAAGACAGGACAGTTTCCTACGAGCAGTACTTC.

The chain joins TRBV4-2 to TRBJ2-7; 9 bases map to TRBD2. Looked up from germline, CDR1 is LGHNA and CDR2 is YNFKEQ. V was clipped by 6 bases and J by 0 bases; unmatched bases: 6. CDR3 length: 15 amino acids. The chain's CDR3 is CASRASGIISYEQYF. The CDR3 coding sequence is TGTGCCAGCAGGGCTAGCGGGATTATCTCCTACGAGCAGTACTTC.

The J gene is TRBJ2-1, the V gene TRBV29-1; D is ambiguous. Germline V lookup: CDR1 SQVTM, CDR2 ANQGSEA. Trimming removed 4 bases at V and 7 bases at J, with 20 bases between. The CDR3 totals 15 residues. CDR3 in amino acids: CSVVGSRWIGNEQFF. In DNA form, the CDR3 reads TGCAGCGTTGTGGGATCGCGGTGGATTGGGAATGAGCAGTTCTTC.

The chain links TRBV7-9 to TRBJ2-1; weak D call: TRBD2 (5 bases). V was shortened by 5 bases and J by 8 bases, with 16 bases between the two germline ends. This CDR3 is 14 amino acids long. Germline CDR1 is SEHNR and CDR2 is FQNEAQ (reference sequence). The CDR3 coding sequence is TGTGCCAGCAGCCCCAATATTGTCGGGGATGAGCAGTTCTTC. It specifies CASSPNIVGDEQFF.

This clonotype has only a few counts. J is TRBJ2-3 and V is TRBV5-6; the D call may be TRBD1 or TRBD2 (6 bases each). The V gene's germline CDR1 is SGHDT and CDR2 YYEEEE. V lost 3 bases, J lost 2 bases, and 13 bases lay in between. The CDR3 has 15 residues. In DNA form, the CDR3 reads TGTGCCAGCAGCTGGCAGGGGACTCCCACAGATACGCAGTATTTT. Protein sequence: CASSWQGTPTDTQYF.

This chain connects TRBV12-3 or TRBV12-4 to TRBJ2-1; TRBD2 agrees at 9 bases. The trim removed 5 bases at V and 8 bases at J, leaving 7 bases unmatched. This CDR3 region has 14 residues. The CDR3 loop is CASSPGLAVHEQFF. In nucleotides, the CDR3 is TGTGCCAGCAGTCCGGGACTAGCTGTCCATGAGCAGTTCTTC.

This clonotype was seen a few times. The chain recombines TRBV20-1 with TRBJ2-1, with D unresolved. This CDR3 contains 14 residues. The germline V gene encodes CDR1 DFQATT and CDR2 SNEGSKA (reference sequence). V dropped 8 bases and J dropped 6 bases, with 20 bases sitting between them. The CDR3 loop reads CSPLVGWTGNEQFF. CDR3 coding DNA: TGCAGTCCCCTGGTGGGTTGGACGGGCAATGAGCAGTTCTTC.

This clonotype occurred once. The chain carries TRBV21-1 and TRBJ1-1; the D call of TRBD1 is as the table states it, not checked on the DNA. TRBV21-1 is described as a pseudogene. This CDR3 has 14 residues. The CDR3 DNA follows: TGTGCCAGCAGTGTCTCTCAGGGCAGGGGAAAAGCTTTCTTT. Translation gives CASSVSQGRGKAFF.